Following are 26 T cell receptor beta chains from one sample sequenced in a study of blood T cell repertoires in COVID-19. The table came from immunoSEQ multiplex PCR; TCRdb's copy has only in-frame clones and leaves some out. The table records about 280,000 clones, roughly 85% of them present only once. The sequenced sample was peripheral blood. The receptors here all came from a man aged 50 to 60 with active or convalescent COVID-19.

V gene TRBV5-1 combines with J gene TRBJ1-2, with D maybe TRBD1 (6 bases). Germline V gene data show CDR1 as SGHRS and CDR2 as YFSETQ. Trimming stripped 4 bases from V and 6 bases from J, with 10 bases between. The CDR3 contains 12 residues. Written as DNA, the CDR3 is TGCGCCAGCAGCCAGGGGCCAGATGGCTACACCTTC. This sequence encodes CASSQGPDGYTF.

This clone was recorded many times. V and J are TRBV5-5 and TRBJ2-3, with unresolved D. The germline CDR1 and CDR2 sequences are SGHKS and YYEKEE (reference sequence). The CDR3 runs 14 residues. Between the trimmed V and J ends, which lost 4 bases and 1 base, there was a span of 10 bases. CDR3 residues: CASSPFLRTDTQYF. DNA for the CDR3: TGTGCCAGCAGCCCGTTTCTCCGCACAGATACGCAGTATTTT.

The rearrangement links TRBV28 to TRBJ1-2, with D perhaps matching TRBD1 (6 bases). There are 18 residues in the CDR3. Germline CDR1 MDHEN, CDR2 SYDVKM. The ends were cut back, 6 bases at V and 1 base at J, with 24 bases in the middle. CDR3 bases: TGTGCCAGCAGCCTACACGGTTTAGGTTCAGGGGTTAACTATGGCTACACCTTC. Residues: CASSLHGLGSGVNYGYTF.

V gene TRBV2 combines with J gene TRBJ1-2; the D is unclear. The CDR3 is 15 amino acids. V dropped 6 bases and J dropped 2 bases, with 16 bases sitting between them. Germline V gene lookup returns CDR1 SNHLY and CDR2 FYNNEI. The CDR3 protein is CASRGEGLVNYGYTF. DNA for the CDR3: TGTGCCAGCAGGGGCGAAGGACTAGTAAACTATGGCTACACCTTC.

CDR3 region: CASSLALGDGYTF. The CDR3 bases are TGCGCCAGCAGCTTGGCTCTGGGCGATGGCTACACCTTC. The rearrangement joins TRBV5-1 to TRBJ1-2; D is undetermined. The germline V and J ends were trimmed by 0 bases and 6 bases, with 9 bases remaining between them. The CDR3 sequence is 13 residues long. The germline gives CDR1 SGHRS, CDR2 YFSETQ. The entire variable domain, with the rest obtained from reference TRBV5-1 and TRBJ1-2, is as follows: KAGVTQTPRYLIKTRGQQVTLSCSPISGHRSVSWYQQTPGQGLQFLFEYFSETQRNKGNFPGRFSGRQFSNSRSEMNVSTLELGDSALYLCASSLALGDGYTFGSGTRLTVV.

V is TRBV19 and J is TRBJ2-1; 11 bases fit TRBD2. The CDR3 contains 16 residues. V lost 4 bases, J lost 9 bases, and 11 bases stayed unmatched. Germline V gives CDR1 LNHDA, CDR2 SQIVND (reference sequence). The CDR3 loop reads CASSTSPVTSGAEQFF. CDR3 in DNA: TGTGCCAGTAGTACGAGTCCGGTGACTAGCGGGGCTGAGCAGTTCTTC.

The chain uses TRBV11-1 and TRBJ2-1; 13 nucleotides align to TRBD2. Looked up from germline, CDR1 is SGHAT and CDR2 is FQDESV (reference sequence). The length of the CDR3 is 15 residues. The trim removed 3 bases at V and 8 bases at J, leaving 4 bases unmatched. CDR3: CASSLGTSGIYEQFF. For the CDR3, the DNA is TGTGCCAGCAGCTTGGGGACTAGCGGGATCTATGAGCAGTTCTTC. The variable domain in full, with the rest retrieved from reference TRBV11-1 and TRBJ2-1, is EAEVAQSPRYKITEKSQAVAFWCDPISGHATLYWYRQILGQGPELLVQFQDESVVDDSQLPKDRFSAERLKGVDSTLKIQPAELGDSAMYLCASSLGTSGIYEQFFGPGTRLTVL.

The CDR3 sequence is CASRPAGGQETQYF. DNA of the CDR3: TGTGCCAGCCGCCCGGCGGGGGGGCAAGAGACCCAGTACTTC. V and J are TRBV5-4 and TRBJ2-5, with 9 positions matching TRBD2. J was trimmed by 2 bases and V by 7 bases; bases with no gene match: 6. Germline assignment: CDR1 SGHNT and CDR2 YYREEE (reference sequence). The CDR3 extends over 14 amino acids.

This CDR3 is CAWSGGVVTDTQYF. Here the CDR3 DNA reads TGTGCCTGGAGTGGCGGTGTCGTAACAGATACGCAGTATTTT. V usage is TRBV30 and J usage is TRBJ2-3; D unresolved. The CDR3 extends over 14 amino acids. Germline V gives CDR1 GTSNPN, CDR2 SVGIG (reference sequence). V gave up 1 base and J gave up 3 bases, with 11 bases separating them.

The CDR3 region is CASSVGLGPSGYTF. The CDR3 bases are TGTGCCAGCAGCGTAGGGTTGGGGCCCAGTGGCTACACCTTC. This chain joins TRBV9 and TRBJ1-2, with D possibly being TRBD1 (5 bases). The CDR3 spans 14 residues. V gave up 0 bases and J gave up 7 bases, with 13 bases separating them. CDR1 is SGDLS and CDR2 is YYNGEE in the germline V gene. The whole variable domain, filled in from reference TRBV9 and TRBJ1-2, reads DSGVTQTPKHLITATGQRVTLRCSPRSGDLSVYWYQQSLDQGLQFLIQYYNGEERAKGNILERFSAQQFPDLHSELNLSSLELGDSALYFCASSVGLGPSGYTFGSGTRLTVV.

V and J are TRBV6-6 and TRBJ1-5, with D possibly TRBD1 on 5 matching bases. The CDR3 runs to 15 residues. V gave up 4 bases and J gave up 1 base, with 11 bases separating them. Germline assignment: CDR1 MNHNY and CDR2 SVGAGI (reference sequence). In DNA form, the CDR3 reads TGTGCCAGCAGTTCCAACAGGTTAAGCAATCAGCCCCAGCATTTT. Its protein product is CASSSNRLSNQPQHF.

The chain links TRBV5-1 to TRBJ1-4, with D maybe TRBD1 (5 bases). The germline V and J ends were trimmed by 4 bases and 8 bases, with 15 bases remaining between them. Germline CDR1 and CDR2: SGHRS and YFSETQ. The CDR3 is made up of 14 amino acids. DNA for the CDR3: TGCGCCAGCAGCGCGACGACAGCCCAAGAAAAACTGTTTTTT. Encoded protein: CASSATTAQEKLFF.

This rearrangement joins TRBV5-6 to TRBJ2-1; 8 bases agree with TRBD2. Germline CDR1 SGHDT, CDR2 YYEEEE. Trimming removed 7 bases from V and 8 bases from J; junction bases left unmatched: 14. The CDR3 covers 15 residues. CDR3 amino acids: CASAGSTGGPHEQFF. CDR3 sequence (DNA): TGTGCCAGCGCTGGGAGTACGGGAGGGCCTCATGAGCAGTTCTTC. The full variable domain, its missing parts supplied by reference TRBV5-6 and TRBJ2-1, is DAGVTQSPTHLIKTRGQQVTLRCSPKSGHDTVSWYQQALGQGPQFIFQYYEEEERQRGNFPDRFSGHQFPNYSSELNVNALLLGDSALYLCASAGSTGGPHEQFFGPGTRLTVL.

The chain links TRBV3-1 (or the pseudogene TRBV3-2) to TRBJ1-5; 9 positions match TRBD1. The germline CDR1 and CDR2 sequences are LGHDT and YNNKEL (reference sequence). The CDR3 length is 14 residues. Trimming took 5 bases from V and 6 from J; bases not matched to a gene: 5. The CDR3 region has the DNA TGTGCCAGCAGCTTTAGGACAGGGGCTCAGCCCCAGCATTTT. Residues: CASSFRTGAQPQHF.

V and J are TRBV27 and TRBJ2-6; D remains ambiguous. The CDR3 is made up of 17 amino acids. Trimming stripped 5 bases from V and 0 bases from J, with 14 bases between. From germline, CDR1 is MNHEY and CDR2 SMNVEV (reference sequence). The CDR3 sequence is CASSRRVTISGANVLTF. The CDR3 bases are TGTGCCAGCAGTCGCCGCGTTACCATCTCTGGGGCCAACGTCCTGACTTTC.

This clone was counted only a few times. This sequence joins TRBV24-1 and TRBJ2-2, with TRBD2 as a possible D gene (5 bases). The germline V and J ends were trimmed by 6 bases and 4 bases, with 8 bases remaining between them. The CDR3 extends over 13 amino acids. Germline CDR1 and CDR2: KGHDR and SFDVKD. CDR3 sequence: CATSPLATGELFF. Here the CDR3 DNA reads TGTGCCACCAGTCCCCTAGCCACCGGGGAGCTGTTTTTT.

J is TRBJ2-3 and V is TRBV15; maybe TRBD1 (7 bases). V was pared by 1 base and J by 4 bases, with 18 bases between. Germline CDR1 and CDR2: LNHNV and YYDKDF (reference sequence). There are 17 residues in the CDR3. Here the CDR3 DNA reads TGTGCCACCAGCAGAGCCCAAGGGCAGGGGGGAGCAGATACGCAGTATTTT. It translates to CATSRAQGQGGADTQYF.

The rearrangement links TRBV9 to TRBJ2-2, with 8 bases that match TRBD2. This CDR3 is built from 17 residues. The J segment lost 5 bases and the V segment lost 1 base, leaving 10 bases of the junction unmatched. Germline V gene lookup returns CDR1 SGDLS and CDR2 YYNGEE. CDR3 nucleotide sequence: TGTGCCAGCAGCGTAAGATCTAGCGGGCAAGGAACCGGGGAGCTGTTTTTT. It codes for CASSVRSSGQGTGELFF. Full variable domain (outside the CDR3, taken from reference TRBV9 and TRBJ2-2): DSGVTQTPKHLITATGQRVTLRCSPRSGDLSVYWYQQSLDQGLQFLIQYYNGEERAKGNILERFSAQQFPDLHSELNLSSLELGDSALYFCASSVRSSGQGTGELFFGEGSRLTVL.

This clone was seen more than once but under ten times. The V and J genes are TRBV7-8 and TRBJ1-5; D ambiguous. The length of the CDR3 is 13 residues. CDR1 SGHVS and CDR2 FQNEAQ come from the germline V gene. The ends were cut back, 5 bases at V and 7 bases at J, with 12 bases in the middle. CDR3 nucleotides: TGTGCCAGCAGCGCATCAGTCGCCCAGCCCCAGCATTTT. Residues: CASSASVAQPQHF.

This clone was counted between two and nine times. The chain has TRBV2 and TRBJ1-2; perhaps TRBD1 as D (6 bases). CDR1 is SNHLY, CDR2 FYNNEI, per germline. The V and J ends lost 7 bases and 9 bases respectively, with 18 bases between them. The CDR3 runs 13 residues. CDR3 sequence reads: CASNIGQYRSYTF. The CDR3 bases are TGTGCCAGCAATATCGGACAGTACAGGAGCTACACCTTC.

The V and J genes are TRBV20-1 and TRBJ2-3, with 7 positions matching TRBD2. CDR1 DFQATT and CDR2 SNEGSKA come from the germline V gene (reference sequence). The CDR3 has 11 residues. Losses at the gene ends were 4 bases for V and 6 bases for J; bases not matched to a gene: 1. This chain's CDR3 is CSATGGDTQYF. The CDR3 DNA reads TGCAGTGCTACCGGGGGGGATACGCAGTATTTT.

The V call is TRBV10-3, the J call TRBJ2-7, with unresolved D. The V end lost 3 bases, the J end lost 1 base, and 10 bases lay between the germline ends. CDR1 and CDR2 from the germline V gene are ENHRY and SYGVKD. CDR3 size: 14 residues. CDR3 sequence reads: CAISERGFSYEQYF. The CDR3 region has the DNA TGTGCCATCAGTGAACGCGGTTTTTCCTACGAGCAGTACTTC.

The chain links TRBV5-1 to TRBJ2-3, with D unclear. This CDR3 region has 11 residues. V gave up 4 bases and J gave up 2 bases, with 2 bases separating them. Germline V CDR1 and CDR2: SGHRS, YFSETQ. The CDR3 here is CASSLTDTQYF. DNA of the CDR3: TGCGCCAGCAGCCTCACAGATACGCAGTATTTT.

This clone has just one count. In DNA, the CDR3 is TGTGCCAGTAGTATAGGGACAGGGGGCGTGGGCGCTTTCTTT. Translating it yields CASSIGTGGVGAFF. The chain joins TRBV19 to TRBJ1-1, with 11 nucleotides matching TRBD1. Losses at the gene ends were 1 base for V and 11 bases for J; bases not matched to a gene: 6. CDR3 size: 14 residues. Germline CDR1 LNHDA, CDR2 SQIVND (reference sequence).

This clone was recorded only once. The V gene is TRBV5-4, the J gene TRBJ1-2, with a tentative D call TRBD1 (5 bases). This CDR3 comprises 16 residues. The V end was cut by 0 bases, the J end by 1 base, with 13 bases between. The V gene's germline CDR1 is SGHNT and CDR2 YYREEE (reference sequence). CDR3 sequence: CASSLGGEEVNYGYTF. The CDR3 DNA sequence: TGTGCCAGCAGCTTGGGGGGGGAGGAGGTTAACTATGGCTACACCTTC.

The rearrangement links TRBV7-8 to TRBJ2-3; 7 bases map to TRBD2. Germline lookup yields CDR1 SGHVS and CDR2 FQNEAQ. The CDR3 has 14 amino acids. With V trimmed by 5 bases and J by 1 base, 3 bases remained unmatched. The CDR3 sequence: CASSRGRGTDTQYF. The CDR3 DNA reads TGTGCCAGCAGCCGCGGGAGAGGCACAGATACGCAGTATTTT. Together with reference TRBV7-8 and TRBJ2-3, the CDR3 gives the full variable domain: GAGVSQSPRYKVAKRGQDVALRCDPISGHVSLFWYQQALGQGPEFLTYFQNEAQLDKSGLPSDRFFAERPEGSVSTLKIQRTQQEDSAVYLCASSRGRGTDTQYFGPGTRLTVL.